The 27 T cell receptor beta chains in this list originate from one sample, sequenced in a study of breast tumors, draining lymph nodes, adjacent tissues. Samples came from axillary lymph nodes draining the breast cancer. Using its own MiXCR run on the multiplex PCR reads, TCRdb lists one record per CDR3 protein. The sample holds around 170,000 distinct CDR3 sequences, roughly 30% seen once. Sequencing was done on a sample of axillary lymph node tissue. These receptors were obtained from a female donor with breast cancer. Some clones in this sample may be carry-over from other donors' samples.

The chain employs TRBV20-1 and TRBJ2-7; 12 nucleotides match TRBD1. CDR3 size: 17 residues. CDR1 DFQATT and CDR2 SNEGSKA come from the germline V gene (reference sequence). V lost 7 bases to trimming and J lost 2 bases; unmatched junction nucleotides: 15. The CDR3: CSVSSGTGGDATYEQYF. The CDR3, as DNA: TGCAGTGTTTCCTCCGGGACAGGGGGCGATGCCACCTACGAGCAGTACTTC.

CDR3 sequence (DNA): TGTGCCAGCAGCTCTCGACAGGGGACCAACACTGAAGCTTTCTTT. Encoded protein: CASSSRQGTNTEAFF. This chain joins TRBV11-3 and TRBJ1-1; 8 bases match TRBD1. This CDR3 has 15 amino acids. CDR1 and CDR2 from the germline V gene are SGHNT and YENEEA. Losses at the gene ends were 4 bases for V and 2 bases for J; bases not matched to a gene: 6.

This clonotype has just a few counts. CDR3 coding DNA: TGTGCCAGCAGTGAAGCGAGCGGGGGCTACGAGCAGTACTTC. Amino acids: CASSEASGGYEQYF. V is TRBV6-1 and J is TRBJ2-7; 8 nucleotides line up with TRBD2. The CDR3 covers 14 residues. Germline V gives CDR1 MNHNS, CDR2 SASEGT. Trimming cost V 0 bases and J 3 bases; bases outside gene matches: 1.

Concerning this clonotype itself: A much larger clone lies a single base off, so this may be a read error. This chain's CDR3 is CAGSFHPAGEQYF. The DNA for the CDR3 is TGTGCCGGCAGTTTCCACCCTGCCGGTGAGCAGTACTTC. The chain uses TRBV12-3 or TRBV12-4 and TRBJ2-7; D is uncertain. The CDR3 loop spans 13 amino acids.

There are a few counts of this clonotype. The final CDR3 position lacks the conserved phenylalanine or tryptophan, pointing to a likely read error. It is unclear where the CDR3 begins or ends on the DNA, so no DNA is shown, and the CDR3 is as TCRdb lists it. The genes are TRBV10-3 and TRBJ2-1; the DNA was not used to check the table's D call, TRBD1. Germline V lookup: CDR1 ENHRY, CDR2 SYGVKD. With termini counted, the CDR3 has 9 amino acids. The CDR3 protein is CAIGIRGNK.

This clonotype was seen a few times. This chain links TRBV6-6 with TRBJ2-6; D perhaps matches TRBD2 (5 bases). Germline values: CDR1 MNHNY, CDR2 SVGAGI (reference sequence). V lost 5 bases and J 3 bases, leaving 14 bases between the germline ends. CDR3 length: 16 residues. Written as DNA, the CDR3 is TGTGCCAGCAGTCACGGGGTCTCCCGTGGGGCCAACGTCCTGACTTTC. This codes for CASSHGVSRGANVLTF.

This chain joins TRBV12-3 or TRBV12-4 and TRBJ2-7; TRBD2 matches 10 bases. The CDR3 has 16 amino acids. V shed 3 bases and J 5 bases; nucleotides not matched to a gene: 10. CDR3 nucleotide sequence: TGTGCCAGCAGTTTCCAATCGGGACTAGCGATACACGAGCAGTACTTC. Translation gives CASSFQSGLAIHEQYF.

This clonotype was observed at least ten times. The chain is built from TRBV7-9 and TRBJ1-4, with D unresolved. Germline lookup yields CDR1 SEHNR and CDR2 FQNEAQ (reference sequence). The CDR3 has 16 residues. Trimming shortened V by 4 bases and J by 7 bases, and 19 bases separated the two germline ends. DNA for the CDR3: TGTGCCAGCAGCTCCTACAGAGAAACATTTGGTGAAAAACTGTTTTTT. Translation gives CASSSYRETFGEKLFF.

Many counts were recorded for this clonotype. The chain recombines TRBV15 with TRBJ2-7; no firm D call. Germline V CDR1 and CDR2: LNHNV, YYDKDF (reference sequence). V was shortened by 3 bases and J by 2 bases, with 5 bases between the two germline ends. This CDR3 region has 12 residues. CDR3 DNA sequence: TGTGCCACCAGCAGTCAACCCTACGAGCAGTACTTC. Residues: CATSSQPYEQYF.

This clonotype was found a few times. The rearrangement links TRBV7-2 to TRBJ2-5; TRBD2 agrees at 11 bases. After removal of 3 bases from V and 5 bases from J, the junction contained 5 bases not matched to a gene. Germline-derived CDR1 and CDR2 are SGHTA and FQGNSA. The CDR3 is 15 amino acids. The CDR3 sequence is CASSFSGGAGETQYF. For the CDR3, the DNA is TGTGCCAGCAGCTTTAGCGGGGGGGCCGGGGAGACCCAGTACTTC.

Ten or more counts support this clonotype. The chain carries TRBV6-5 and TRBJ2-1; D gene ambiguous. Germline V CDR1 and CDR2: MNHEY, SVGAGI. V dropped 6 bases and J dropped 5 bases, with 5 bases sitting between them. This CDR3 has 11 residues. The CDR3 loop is CASRSNNEQFF. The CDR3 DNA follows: TGTGCCAGCAGATCGAACAATGAGCAGTTCTTC.

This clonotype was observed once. CDR3 sequence (DNA): TGTGCCAGTAGTAGGGGATCGGGGGCTGGGTCACCCCTCCACTTT. Translating gives CASSRGSGAGSPLHF. The V and J genes are TRBV19 and TRBJ1-6; perhaps TRBD1 as D (6 bases). Deletions cut 4 bases from V and 10 bases from J, with 17 bases between. Germline V gene data show CDR1 as LNHDA and CDR2 as SQIVND (reference sequence). The CDR3 has 15 residues.

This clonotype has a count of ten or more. The CDR3 sequence is CAITGGSYNEQFF. The CDR3 DNA reads as TGTGCCATCACAGGGGGATCGTACAATGAGCAGTTCTTC. The rearrangement uses TRBV10-3 and TRBJ2-1, with 7 bases that match TRBD1. V shed 7 bases, J shed 4 bases, and the junction held 4 bases outside the gene matches. The CDR3 loop spans 13 amino acids. The germline V gene encodes CDR1 ENHRY and CDR2 SYGVKD.

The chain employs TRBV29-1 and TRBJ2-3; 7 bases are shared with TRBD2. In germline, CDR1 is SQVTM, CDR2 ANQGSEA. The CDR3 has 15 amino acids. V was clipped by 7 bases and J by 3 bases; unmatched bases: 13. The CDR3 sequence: CSAPGGLAVTDTQYF. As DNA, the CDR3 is TGCAGCGCTCCCGGCGGGCTAGCGGTGACAGATACGCAGTATTTT.

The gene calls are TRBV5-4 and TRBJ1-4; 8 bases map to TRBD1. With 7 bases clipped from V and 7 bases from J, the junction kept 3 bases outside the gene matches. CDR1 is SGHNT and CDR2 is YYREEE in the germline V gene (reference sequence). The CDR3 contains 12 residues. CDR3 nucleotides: TGTGCCAGCCAACAGGGGGGTGAAAAACTGTTTTTT. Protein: CASQQGGEKLFF.

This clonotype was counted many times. The CDR3 loop is CASSFLGGSDEQFF. The CDR3 DNA follows: TGTGCCAGCAGTTTCTTGGGGGGCTCGGATGAGCAGTTCTTC. The rearrangement links TRBV12-3 or TRBV12-4 to TRBJ2-1; D may be TRBD1 or TRBD2 (6 bases each). The CDR3 length is 14 residues. The V end lost 3 bases, the J end lost 8 bases, and 14 bases lay between the germline ends.

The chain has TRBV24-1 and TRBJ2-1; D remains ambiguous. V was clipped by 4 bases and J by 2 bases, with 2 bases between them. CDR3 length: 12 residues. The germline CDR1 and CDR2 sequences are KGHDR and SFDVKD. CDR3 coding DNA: TGTGCCACCAGTGACCCCTACAATGAGCAGTTCTTC. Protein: CATSDPYNEQFF.

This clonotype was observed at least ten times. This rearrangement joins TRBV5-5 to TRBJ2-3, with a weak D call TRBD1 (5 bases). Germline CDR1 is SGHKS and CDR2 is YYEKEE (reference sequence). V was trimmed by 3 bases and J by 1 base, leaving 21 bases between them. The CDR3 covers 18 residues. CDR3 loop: CASSWAPQGPSRTDTQYF. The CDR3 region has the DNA TGTGCCAGCAGCTGGGCCCCGCAGGGTCCTTCACGCACAGATACGCAGTATTTT.

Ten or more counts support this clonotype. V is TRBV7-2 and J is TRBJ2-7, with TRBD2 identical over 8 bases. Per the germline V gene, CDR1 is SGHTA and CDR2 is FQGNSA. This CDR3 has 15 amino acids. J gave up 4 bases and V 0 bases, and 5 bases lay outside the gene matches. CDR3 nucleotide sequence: TGTGCCAGCAGCTTAGCGCAGGCGGGGGGATACGAGCAGTACTTC. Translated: CASSLAQAGGYEQYF.

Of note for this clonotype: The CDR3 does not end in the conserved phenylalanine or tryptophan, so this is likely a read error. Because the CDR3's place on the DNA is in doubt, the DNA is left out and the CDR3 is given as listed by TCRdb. CDR3 loop: CATSRGGNTGELDL. The chain links TRBV15 to TRBJ2-2; TRBD1 is taken as the D call from the table, unchecked against the DNA. The CDR3 comprises 14 residues, both ends counted. Germline lookup yields CDR1 LNHNV and CDR2 YYDKDF (reference sequence).

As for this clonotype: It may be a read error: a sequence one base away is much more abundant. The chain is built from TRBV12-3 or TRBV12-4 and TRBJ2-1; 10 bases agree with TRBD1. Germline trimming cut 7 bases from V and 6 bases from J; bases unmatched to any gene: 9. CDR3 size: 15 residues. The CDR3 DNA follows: TGTGCCAGCACCCTTGCGGGACAGGGGCGCAATGAGCAGTTCTTC. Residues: CASTLAGQGRNEQFF.

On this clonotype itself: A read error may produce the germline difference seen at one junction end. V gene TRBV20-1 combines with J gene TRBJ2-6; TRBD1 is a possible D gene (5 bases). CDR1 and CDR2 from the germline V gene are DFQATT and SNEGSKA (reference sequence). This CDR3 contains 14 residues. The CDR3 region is CSARDSAGATVLTF. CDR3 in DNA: TGCAGTGCTAGAGACAGCGCTGGGGCCACCGTCCTGACTTTC.

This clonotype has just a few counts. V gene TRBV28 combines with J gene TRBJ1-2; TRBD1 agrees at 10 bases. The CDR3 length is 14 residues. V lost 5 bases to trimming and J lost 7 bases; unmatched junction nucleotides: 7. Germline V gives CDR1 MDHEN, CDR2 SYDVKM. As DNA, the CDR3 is TGTGCCAGCAGTAAACGACAGGGGGCATCTGGCTACACCTTC. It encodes CASSKRQGASGYTF.

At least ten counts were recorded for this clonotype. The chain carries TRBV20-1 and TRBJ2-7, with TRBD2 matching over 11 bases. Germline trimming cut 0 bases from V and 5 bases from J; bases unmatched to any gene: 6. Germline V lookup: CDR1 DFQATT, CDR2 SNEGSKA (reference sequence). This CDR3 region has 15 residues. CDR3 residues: CSARDIAGGPHEQYF. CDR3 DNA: TGCAGTGCTAGAGATATAGCGGGAGGGCCCCACGAGCAGTACTTC.

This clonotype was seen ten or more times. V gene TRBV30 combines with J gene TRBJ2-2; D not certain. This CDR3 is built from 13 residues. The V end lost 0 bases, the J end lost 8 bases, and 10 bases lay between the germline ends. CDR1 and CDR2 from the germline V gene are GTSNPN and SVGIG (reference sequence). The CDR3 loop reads CAWSVGWGGELFF. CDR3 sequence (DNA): TGTGCCTGGAGTGTAGGGTGGGGAGGGGAGCTGTTTTTT.

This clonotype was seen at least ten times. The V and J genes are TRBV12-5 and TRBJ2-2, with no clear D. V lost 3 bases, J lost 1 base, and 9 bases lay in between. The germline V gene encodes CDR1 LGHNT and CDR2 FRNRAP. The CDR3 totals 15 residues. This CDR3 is CASGFRVGNTGELFF. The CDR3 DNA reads TGTGCTAGTGGTTTCCGGGTTGGGAACACCGGGGAGCTGTTTTTT.

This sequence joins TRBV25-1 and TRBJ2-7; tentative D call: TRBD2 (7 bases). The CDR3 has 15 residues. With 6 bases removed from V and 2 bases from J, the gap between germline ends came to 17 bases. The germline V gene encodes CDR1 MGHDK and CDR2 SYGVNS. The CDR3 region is CASSVGGRGAYEQYF. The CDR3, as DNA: TGTGCCAGCAGCGTCGGGGGGCGGGGAGCCTACGAGCAGTACTTC.